This T cell receptor (beta chain) was captured by sequencing in a study of vaccination effects on CD4 cells after COVID-19. The protocol was immunoSEQ multiplex PCR, while the TCRdb copy is restricted to in-frame clones and leaves out a portion. This sample yields fewer than 70,000 clones, of which roughly 80% are seen a single time; more than 10% belongs to the top ten. V lost 6 bases and J lost 0, with 8 bases in between. There are 14 residues in the CDR3. The germline V gene encodes CDR1 SNHLY and CDR2 FYNNEI. With regard to this clone: Its antigen remains unknown.

After expansion with viral peptide pools in the ViraFEST assay, antigen-specific CD4+ T cells were sequenced. Researchers isolated CD4+ T cells once roughly ten days of culture had elapsed. Nucleocapsid antibody tests were negative, and the vaccine recipients had no prior SARS-CoV-2 infection. The receptor's source is a human donor who received a COVID-19 vaccine. The chain has TRBV2 and TRBJ1-4; no firm D call. Sequencing was performed on CD4+ T cells from PBMCs cultured with SARS-CoV-2 spike peptides, taken before COVID-19 vaccination. The CDR3 sequence is CASSVISTNEKLFF. Here the CDR3 DNA reads TGTGCCAGCAGCGTTATTTCAACTAATGAAAAACTGTTTTTT.